This entry features one T cell receptor beta chain sequence. Antigen unknown. The data originate from a study of neoadjuvant anti-PD-1 for oral cavity cancer. Findings of the study overall: Treg/Th17 ratio rose with pretreatment blood and fell with post-treatment tumor TCRbeta clonality. Post-nivolumab, blood T cell clonality was significantly elevated in non-responders.

This CDR3 comprises 14 residues. Trimming took off 8 bases at V and 5 bases at J, with 21 bases between the two ends. Germline CDR1 reads SQVTM; CDR2 reads ANQGSEA. The table came from immunoSEQ multiplex PCR; TCRdb's copy has only in-frame clones and leaves some out. In the table there are some 17,000 clones, around two thirds of which are singletons. This chain links TRBV29-1 with TRBJ2-5, with D perhaps matching TRBD1 (6 bases). The clonotype originates from a person between 40 and 85 years old with oral cavity squamous cell carcinoma. Sequenced here: PBMCs, sampled before nivolumab (anti-PD-1) treatment. The CDR3 is CSMGALGSVETQYF. CDR3 DNA sequence: TGCAGCATGGGGGCCTTGGGTTCGGTGGAGACCCAGTACTTC.